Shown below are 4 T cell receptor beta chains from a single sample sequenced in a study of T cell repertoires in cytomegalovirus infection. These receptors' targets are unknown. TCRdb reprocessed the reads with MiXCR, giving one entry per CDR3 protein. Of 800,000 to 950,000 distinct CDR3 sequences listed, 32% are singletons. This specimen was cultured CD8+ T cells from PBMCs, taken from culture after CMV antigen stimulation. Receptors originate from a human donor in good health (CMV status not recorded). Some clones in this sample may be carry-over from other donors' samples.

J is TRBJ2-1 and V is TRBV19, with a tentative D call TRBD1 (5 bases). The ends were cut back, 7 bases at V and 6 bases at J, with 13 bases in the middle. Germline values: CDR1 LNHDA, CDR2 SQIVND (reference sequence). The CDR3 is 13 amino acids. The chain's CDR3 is CASIGARSNEQFF. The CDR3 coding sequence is TGTGCCAGTATAGGGGCGAGGAGCAATGAGCAGTTCTTC.

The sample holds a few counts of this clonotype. CDR3 DNA sequence: TGTGCCACCAGTGACCCGGACAGGGAAAATAACTATGGCTACACCTTC. It translates to CATSDPDRENNYGYTF. The rearrangement joins TRBV24-1 to TRBJ1-2; the match to TRBD1 covers 8 bases. V lost 4 bases, J lost 1 base, and 7 bases stayed unmatched. Germline-derived CDR1 and CDR2 are KGHDR and SFDVKD. The CDR3 has 16 amino acids.

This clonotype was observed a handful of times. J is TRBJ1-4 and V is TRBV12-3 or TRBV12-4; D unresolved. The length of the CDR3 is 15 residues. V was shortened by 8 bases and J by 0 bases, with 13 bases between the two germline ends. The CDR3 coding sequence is TGTGCCAGCTCCGGCAGCTTTGCAACTAATGAAAAACTGTTTTTT. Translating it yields CASSGSFATNEKLFF.

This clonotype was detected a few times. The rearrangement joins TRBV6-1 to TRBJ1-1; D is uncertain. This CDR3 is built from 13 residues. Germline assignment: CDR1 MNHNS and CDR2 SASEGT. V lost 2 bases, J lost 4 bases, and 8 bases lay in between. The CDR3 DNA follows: TGTGCCAGCAGTGAATGGATGAGCACTGAAGCTTTCTTT. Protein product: CASSEWMSTEAFF.